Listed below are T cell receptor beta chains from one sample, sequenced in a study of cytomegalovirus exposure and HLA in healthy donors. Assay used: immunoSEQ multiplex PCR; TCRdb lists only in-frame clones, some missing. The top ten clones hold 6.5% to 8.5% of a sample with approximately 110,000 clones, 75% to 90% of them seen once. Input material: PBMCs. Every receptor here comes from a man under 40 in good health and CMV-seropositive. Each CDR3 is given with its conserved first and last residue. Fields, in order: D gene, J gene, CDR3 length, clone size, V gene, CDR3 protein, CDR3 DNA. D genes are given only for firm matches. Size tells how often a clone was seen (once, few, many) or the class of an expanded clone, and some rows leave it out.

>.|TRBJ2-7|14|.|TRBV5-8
CASSPLTGSYEQYF
TGTGCCAGCAGCCCGCTGACAGGCTCCTACGAGCAGTACTTC
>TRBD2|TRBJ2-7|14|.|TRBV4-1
CASSLELAAYEQYF
TGCGCCAGCAGCCTAGAACTAGCGGCCTACGAGCAGTACTTC
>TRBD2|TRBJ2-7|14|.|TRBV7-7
CASSPLAGGYEQYF
TGTGCTAGCAGCCCACTAGCGGGGGGGTACGAGCAGTACTTC
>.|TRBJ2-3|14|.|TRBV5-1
CASSSGTDTDTQYF
TGCGCCAGCAGCTCAGGTACAGACACAGATACGCAGTATTTT
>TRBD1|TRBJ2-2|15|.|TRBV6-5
CASIGDRGIAGELFF
TGTGCCAGCATCGGGGACAGGGGGATCGCCGGGGAGCTGTTTTTT
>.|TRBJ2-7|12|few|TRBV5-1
CASSADRHEQYF
TGCGCCAGCAGCGCCGACAGGCACGAGCAGTACTTC
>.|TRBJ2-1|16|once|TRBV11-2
CASSLERQGPYNEQFF
TGTGCCAGCAGCTTAGAGAGGCAGGGCCCCTACAATGAGCAGTTCTTC
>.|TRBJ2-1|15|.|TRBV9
CASSPRQSSYNEQFF
TGTGCCAGCAGCCCCCGACAGAGCTCCTACAATGAGCAGTTCTTC
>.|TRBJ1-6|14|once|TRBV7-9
CASSLGTSNSPLHF
TGTGCCAGCAGCTTAGGGACAAGTAATTCACCCCTCCACTTT
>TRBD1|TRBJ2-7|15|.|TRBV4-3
CASSQGQGTIYEQYF
TGCGCCAGCAGCCAAGGACAGGGGACAATCTACGAGCAGTACTTC
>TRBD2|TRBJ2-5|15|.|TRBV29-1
CSVDLLAGAQETQYF
TGCAGCGTTGACTTACTAGCGGGAGCCCAAGAGACCCAGTACTTC
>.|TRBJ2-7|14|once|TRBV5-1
CASSWGAEPYEQYF
TGCGCCAGCAGCTGGGGAGCGGAACCCTACGAGCAGTACTTC
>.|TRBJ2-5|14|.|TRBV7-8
CASSHPRGSETQYF
TGTGCCAGCAGCCACCCGAGAGGTTCGGAGACCCAGTACTTC
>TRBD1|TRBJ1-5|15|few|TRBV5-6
CASSTTGHSNQPQHF
TGTGCCAGCAGCACGACAGGGCATAGCAATCAGCCCCAGCATTTT
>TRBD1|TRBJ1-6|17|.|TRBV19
CASSTNTAGGFNSPLHF
TGTGCCAGTAGTACCAACACCGCAGGGGGATTTAACTCACCCCTCCACTTT
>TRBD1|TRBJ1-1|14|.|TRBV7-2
CASSLTGGPIEAFF
TGTGCCAGCAGCTTGACAGGGGGCCCCATAGAAGCTTTCTTT
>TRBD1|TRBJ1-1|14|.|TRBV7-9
CASSPQGAGTEAFF
TGTGCCAGCAGCCCTCAGGGGGCTGGGACTGAAGCTTTCTTT
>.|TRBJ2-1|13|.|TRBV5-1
CASSFIPGNEQFF
TGCGCCAGCAGCTTTATACCAGGCAATGAGCAGTTCTTC
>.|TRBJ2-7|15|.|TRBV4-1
CASSQQAGVPYEQYF
TGCGCCAGCAGCCAACAAGCGGGCGTGCCCTACGAGCAGTACTTC
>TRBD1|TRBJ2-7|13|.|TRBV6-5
CASRQGGSYEQYF
TGTGCCAGCAGACAGGGGGGCTCCTACGAGCAGTACTTC
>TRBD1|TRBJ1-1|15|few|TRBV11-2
CASSYTGGWGTEAFF
TGTGCCAGCAGTTATACAGGGGGCTGGGGCACTGAAGCTTTCTTT
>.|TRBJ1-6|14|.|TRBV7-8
CASSITDRNSPLHF
TGTGCCAGCAGCATAACAGATCGCAATTCACCCCTCCACTTT
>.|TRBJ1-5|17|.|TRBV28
CASSYVSGEVSNQPQHF
TGTGCCAGCAGTTACGTATCAGGGGAAGTAAGCAATCAGCCCCAGCATTTT
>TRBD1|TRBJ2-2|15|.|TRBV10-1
CASSAGGDGTGELFF
TGCGCCAGCAGTGCAGGGGGCGACGGGACCGGGGAGCTGTTTTTT